This is a list of T cell receptor beta chains from one sample in a study of blood T cell repertoires in COVID-19. Here immunoSEQ multiplex PCR was the method, and the copy in TCRdb shows in-frame clones only, minus some. The data show around 100,000 clones, around 84% seen once. Input material: peripheral blood. The source is a man between 40 and 49 years old with acute or convalescent COVID-19. The CDR3 runs from the conserved cysteine through the conserved F or W. Each record gives: V gene, D gene, CDR3 length, J gene, clone size, CDR3 DNA, CDR3 protein. D genes are given only for firm matches. The size field is filled for only some rows; it gives once, few, many or a size class.

V: TRBV6-6; D: -; length: 15; J: TRBJ2-7; size: -; DNA: TGTGCCAGCAGTTACTCTATCGGGCAGGGTTACGAGCAGTACTTC; CDR3: CASSYSIGQGYEQYF
V: TRBV4-2; D: TRBD2; length: 17; J: TRBJ2-7; size: -; DNA: TGTGCCAGCAGCCACGTCGGGACTAGCGGATTTCCCTACGAGCAGTACTTC; CDR3: CASSHVGTSGFPYEQYF
V: TRBV19; D: TRBD1; length: 12; J: TRBJ1-2; size: -; DNA: TGTGCCACACTCACAGGGGGCGTGGGCTACACCTTC; CDR3: CATLTGGVGYTF
V: TRBV5-6; D: -; length: 15; J: TRBJ2-7; size: -; DNA: TGTGCCAGCAGCATCCCGCCGGCGGATACCTACGAGCAGTACTTC; CDR3: CASSIPPADTYEQYF
V: TRBV7-2; D: -; length: 15; J: TRBJ2-1; size: -; DNA: TGTGCCAGCAGCGAACCGACCCGGCGGTCGGATGAGCAGTTCTTC; CDR3: CASSEPTRRSDEQFF
V: TRBV2; D: -; length: 13; J: TRBJ1-2; size: -; DNA: TGTGCCAGCAGTGAATGGGGCGGCTATGGCTACACCTTC; CDR3: CASSEWGGYGYTF
V: TRBV7-2; D: -; length: 12; J: TRBJ2-1; size: -; DNA: TGTGCCAGCAGCTTAGACAACAATGAGCAGTTCTTC; CDR3: CASSLDNNEQFF
V: TRBV28; D: -; length: 13; J: TRBJ2-7; size: once; DNA: TGTGCCAGCAGTCCCTCCGCTAGCGATCTACAGTACTTC; CDR3: CASSPSASDLQYF
V: TRBV2; D: TRBD1; length: 13; J: TRBJ2-7; size: -; DNA: TGTGCCAGCAACCCGGGACAGGGGCACGAGCAGTACTTC; CDR3: CASNPGQGHEQYF
V: TRBV28; D: TRBD1; length: 14; J: TRBJ2-3; size: once; DNA: TGTGCCAGTATAGAACAGGGGGCCACAGATACGCAGTATTTT; CDR3: CASIEQGATDTQYF
V: TRBV6-5; D: -; length: 12; J: TRBJ1-6; size: -; DNA: TGTGCCAGCAGTAACAGACGATCACCCCTCCACTTT; CDR3: CASSNRRSPLHF
V: TRBV12-3/TRBV12-4; D: -; length: 13; J: TRBJ1-5; size: -; DNA: TGTGCCAGCAGTTGGGGGCAGGGTCAGCCCCAGCATTTT; CDR3: CASSWGQGQPQHF